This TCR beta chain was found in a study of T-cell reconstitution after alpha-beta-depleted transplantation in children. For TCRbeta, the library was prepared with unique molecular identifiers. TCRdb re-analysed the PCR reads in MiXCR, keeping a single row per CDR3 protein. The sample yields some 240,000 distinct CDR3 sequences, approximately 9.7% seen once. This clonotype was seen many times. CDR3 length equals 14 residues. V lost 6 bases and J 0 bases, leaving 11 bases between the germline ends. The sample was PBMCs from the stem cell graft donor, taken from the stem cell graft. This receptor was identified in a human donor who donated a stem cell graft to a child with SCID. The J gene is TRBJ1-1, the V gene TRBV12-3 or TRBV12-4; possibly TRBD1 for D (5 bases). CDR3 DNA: TGTGCCAGCAGCCGGGGCTACATGAACACTGAAGCTTTCTTT. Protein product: CASSRGYMNTEAFF.